The 26 T cell receptor beta chains in this list originate from one sample, sequenced in a study of blood T cell repertoires in COVID-19. Using immunoSEQ multiplex PCR, the repertoire was profiled, and TCRdb retains in-frame clones only, with some absent. The sample shows some 87,000 clones, around four fifths of them seen only once. The sequenced sample was peripheral blood. These receptor sequences come from a human donor in a cohort sampled during active COVID-19.

CDR3 sequence (DNA): TGCGCCAGCAGCCGTTGGGGGGTAGGGGACCAAGAGACCCAGTACTTC. It encodes CASSRWGVGDQETQYF. The V and J genes are TRBV5-1 and TRBJ2-5; D is perhaps TRBD2 (6 bases). This CDR3 comprises 16 residues. V lost 4 bases, J lost 0 bases, and 16 bases lay in between. Germline V gene lookup returns CDR1 SGHRS and CDR2 YFSETQ.

The chain combines TRBV10-3 with TRBJ2-1; 16 nucleotides match TRBD2. V dropped 8 bases and J dropped 3; count of bases not matched to a gene: 10. Germline-derived CDR1 and CDR2 are ENHRY and SYGVKD. The CDR3 extends over 18 amino acids. The CDR3 here is CAIHTGLAGGGGYNEQFF. CDR3 sequence (DNA): TGTGCCATCCACACGGGACTAGCGGGGGGGGGAGGCTACAATGAGCAGTTCTTC.

The rearrangement links TRBV7-3 to TRBJ2-1; the D is unclear. Germline V gene sequence: CDR1 SGHTA, CDR2 FQGTGA. The V and J ends lost 2 bases and 3 bases respectively, with 11 bases between them. The CDR3 contains 15 residues. The CDR3 reads CASSLASLDYNEQFF. In DNA form, the CDR3 reads TGTGCCAGCAGCTTAGCTAGTCTAGACTACAATGAGCAGTTCTTC.

J is TRBJ2-7 and V is TRBV14; 8 bases fit TRBD1. The CDR3 has 15 amino acids. Germline CDR1 and CDR2: SGHDN and FVKESK. V lost 4 bases to trimming and J lost 3 bases; unmatched junction nucleotides: 8. The CDR3 loop reads CASSRPGTGYYEQYF. In DNA form, the CDR3 reads TGTGCCAGCAGCCGTCCCGGGACAGGTTACTACGAGCAGTACTTC.

V gene TRBV11-2 combines with J gene TRBJ2-1; the D gene is possibly TRBD2 (5 bases). Trimming left V 0 bases short and J 9 bases short, with 15 bases between. The germline CDR1 and CDR2 sequences are SGHAT and FQNNGV. The CDR3 spans 15 residues. The CDR3 spells CASSLDRGRISEQFF. CDR3 coding DNA: TGTGCCAGCAGCTTAGATCGGGGAAGGATATCTGAGCAGTTCTTC. Looking up the rest from reference TRBV11-2 and TRBJ2-1 gives the full variable domain: EAGVAQSPRYKIIEKRQSVAFWCNPISGHATLYWYQQILGQGPKLLIQFQNNGVVDDSQLPKDRFSAERLKGVDSTLKIQPAKLEDSAVYLCASSLDRGRISEQFFGPGTRLTVL.

The chain joins TRBV5-1 to TRBJ2-7; no clear D gene. CDR1 is SGHRS, CDR2 YFSETQ, per germline. The CDR3 has 15 amino acids. V gave up 0 bases and J gave up 2 bases, with 12 bases separating them. As DNA, the CDR3 is TGCGCCAGCAGCTTGGGGCAAAGTTTCACCTACGAGCAGTACTTC. Residues: CASSLGQSFTYEQYF. The full variable domain, in which reference TRBV5-1 and TRBJ2-7 provide the parts outside the CDR3, is KAGVTQTPRYLIKTRGQQVTLSCSPISGHRSVSWYQQTPGQGLQFLFEYFSETQRNKGNFPGRFSGRQFSNSRSEMNVSTLELGDSALYLCASSLGQSFTYEQYFGPGTRLTVT.

The V gene is TRBV3-1 (or the pseudogene TRBV3-2), the J gene TRBJ2-7, with TRBD1 matching over 9 bases. The V segment lost 0 bases and the J segment 5 bases; nucleotides outside the gene matches: 8. From germline, CDR1 is LGHDT and CDR2 YNNKEL (reference sequence). This CDR3 has 16 residues. CDR3 in amino acids: CASSQDLGQGWHEQYF. Written as DNA, the CDR3 is TGTGCCAGCAGCCAAGATTTAGGACAGGGGTGGCACGAGCAGTACTTC.

The V gene is TRBV9, the J gene TRBJ2-4; 10 nucleotides match TRBD2. The junction had 8 bases not matched to a gene; V was cut back by 0 bases and J by 2 bases. The CDR3 runs to 18 residues. The germline V gene has CDR1 SGDLS and CDR2 YYNGEE. CDR3 region: CASSVVLTSGVPKNIQYF. Written as DNA, the CDR3 is TGTGCCAGCAGCGTAGTCTTAACTAGCGGGGTTCCCAAAAACATTCAGTACTTC.

This chain links TRBV19 with TRBJ1-2, with a weak D call TRBD1 (5 bases). Trimming took 6 bases from V and 3 from J, leaving 14 bases between them. This CDR3 spans 14 amino acids. Germline V lookup: CDR1 LNHDA, CDR2 SQIVND (reference sequence). The CDR3 DNA follows: TGTGCCAGTAGCAGGCACTTCAGGGACTATGGCTACACCTTC. This gives the protein CASSRHFRDYGYTF.

This clone occurred many times. The CDR3 nucleotides are TGCGCCAGCAGCCGATCCGGGTTCTCTAATCAGCCCCAGCATTTT. The encoded protein is CASSRSGFSNQPQHF. The rearrangement joins TRBV4-1 to TRBJ1-5, with D unclear. V was clipped by 4 bases and J by 4 bases, with 14 bases between them. Germline V gene data show CDR1 as MGHRA and CDR2 as YSYEKL. The CDR3 totals 15 residues.

This rearrangement joins TRBV7-9 to TRBJ2-1; 12 nucleotides align to TRBD1. Germline CDR1 and CDR2: SEHNR and FQNEAQ (reference sequence). CDR3 length: 16 amino acids. Trimming removed 4 bases from V and 2 bases from J; junction bases left unmatched: 3. CDR3 coding DNA: TGTGCCAGCAGCTCCCGGGACAGGGGGCCCTACAATGAGCAGTTCTTC. Residues: CASSSRDRGPYNEQFF.

The genes are TRBV6-5 and TRBJ1-1; D perhaps matches TRBD1 (5 bases). Germline loops: CDR1 MNHEY, CDR2 SVGAGI. V gave up 0 bases and J gave up 10 bases, with 18 bases separating them. This CDR3 has 15 residues. In nucleotides, the CDR3 is TGTGCCAGCAGTTACTCGAACAGGCCGGGGGGTCGAGCTTTCTTT. Translating gives CASSYSNRPGGRAFF.

This rearrangement joins TRBV28 to TRBJ1-6; D unclear. CDR1 is MDHEN, CDR2 SYDVKM, per germline. V was cut by 4 bases and J by 0 bases, with 10 bases left in between. This CDR3 comprises 16 residues. The CDR3, as DNA: TGTGCCAGCAGTTATAAGCCATACTCCTATAATTCACCCCTCCACTTT. The encoded protein is CASSYKPYSYNSPLHF. Variable domain in full (rest from reference TRBV28 and TRBJ1-6): DVKVTQSSRYLVKRTGEKVFLECVQDMDHENMFWYRQDPGLGLRLIYFSYDVKMKEKGDIPEGYSVSREKKERFSLILESASTNQTSMYLCASSYKPYSYNSPLHFGNGTRLTVT.

This clone has ten or more counts. The chain has TRBV6-2 or TRBV6-3 and TRBJ2-1, with 10 nucleotides matching TRBD1. The CDR3 has 17 amino acids. In germline, CDR1 is MNHEY, CDR2 SVGEGT. With 0 bases clipped from V and 4 bases from J, the junction kept 6 bases outside the gene matches. DNA of the CDR3: TGTGCCAGCAGTTACTCCCCGGGACAGGGGATATACAATGAGCAGTTCTTC. Translation: CASSYSPGQGIYNEQFF.

V and J are TRBV27 and TRBJ1-6; 8 bases fit TRBD1. This CDR3 contains 15 residues. In germline, CDR1 is MNHEY, CDR2 SMNVEV (reference sequence). Trimming cost V 6 bases and J 10 bases; bases outside gene matches: 11. CDR3 amino acids: CASRTSQGVRSPLHF. For the CDR3, the DNA is TGTGCCAGCAGAACATCACAGGGGGTGAGATCACCCCTCCACTTT.

By its share, this clone is medium-sized. V usage is TRBV11-2 and J usage is TRBJ1-6, with 10 bases fitting TRBD1. From germline, CDR1 is SGHAT and CDR2 FQNNGV. The CDR3 runs 18 residues. V shed 5 bases and J 0 bases; nucleotides not matched to a gene: 7. The CDR3 DNA sequence: TGTGCCAGCAGCCGAAGGACAGGGGGGAGCTCCTATAATTCACCCCTCCACTTT. Its protein is CASSRRTGGSSYNSPLHF.

V and J are TRBV19 and TRBJ2-2, with TRBD1 matching 8 bases. The V segment lost 8 bases and the J segment 4 bases; nucleotides outside the gene matches: 6. Germline lookup yields CDR1 LNHDA and CDR2 SQIVND (reference sequence). This CDR3 is built from 14 residues. The CDR3 DNA reads as TGTGCCAGTCTGGACAGGGCGGGCACCGGGGAGCTGTTTTTT. Translating it yields CASLDRAGTGELFF.

This clone was counted once. The chain is built from TRBV5-1 and TRBJ1-1, with 7 bases that match TRBD1. J gave up 4 bases and V 2 bases, and 11 bases lay outside the gene matches. Germline CDR1 SGHRS, CDR2 YFSETQ. The CDR3 contains 16 residues. The CDR3 DNA is TGCGCCAGCAGCTTCGCCACAGGGGCCTCTGGCACTGAAGCTTTCTTT. This sequence encodes CASSFATGASGTEAFF.

The chain recombines TRBV5-6 with TRBJ2-7; 10 bases fit TRBD1. This CDR3 has 14 amino acids. Germline CDR1 SGHDT, CDR2 YYEEEE. V lost 5 bases and J lost 7; bases outside the gene matches: 9. CDR3 amino acids: CASSPGTGVREQYF. As DNA, the CDR3 is TGTGCCAGCAGTCCCGGGACAGGGGTGCGGGAGCAGTACTTC.

The chain is built from TRBV7-2 and TRBJ1-2; 12 bases align to TRBD1. From germline, CDR1 is SGHTA and CDR2 FQGNSA. V trimming: 2 bases; J trimming: 7 bases; junction bases outside the gene matches: 11. This CDR3 comprises 17 residues. CDR3 sequence reads: CASSLSGPGQGASGYTF. The CDR3 coding sequence is TGTGCCAGCAGCTTATCAGGTCCGGGACAGGGGGCTAGTGGCTACACCTTC.

The J gene is TRBJ1-1, the V gene TRBV7-9; 7 bases line up with TRBD1. Germline CDR1 reads SEHNR; CDR2 reads FQNEAQ (reference sequence). J gave up 11 bases and V 5 bases, and 5 bases lay outside the gene matches. The CDR3 is 11 amino acids. CDR3 in DNA: TGTGCCAGCAGCATAACAGGGGCCGCTTTCTTT. Translated, it gives CASSITGAAFF. Full variable domain (outside the CDR3, taken from reference TRBV7-9 and TRBJ1-1): DTGVSQNPRHKITKRGQNVTFRCDPISEHNRLYWYRQTLGQGPEFLTYFQNEAQLEKSRLLSDRFSAERPKGSFSTLEIQRTEQGDSAMYLCASSITGAAFFGQGTRLTVV.

The table lists this clone with a few counts. The V call is TRBV28, the J call TRBJ1-5; 7 bases align to TRBD1. Trimming at V came to 3 bases and at J to 2 bases, leaving 4 bases not matched to a gene. The length of the CDR3 is 15 residues. Looked up from germline, CDR1 is MDHEN and CDR2 is SYDVKM. CDR3: CASSFSGQGNQPQHF. CDR3 nucleotide sequence: TGTGCCAGCAGTTTCAGTGGACAGGGCAATCAGCCCCAGCATTTT.

The chain has TRBV5-1 and TRBJ1-1; no reliable D call. Germline loops: CDR1 SGHRS, CDR2 YFSETQ. The germline V and J ends were trimmed by 4 bases and 5 bases, with 15 bases remaining between them. CDR3 size: 14 residues. The CDR3, as DNA: TGCGCCAGCAGCCCCTACTCCAGGTTTACTGAAGCTTTCTTT. Translated: CASSPYSRFTEAFF.

The chain uses TRBV28 and TRBJ1-3; D may be TRBD1 (5 bases). The ends were cut back, 4 bases at V and 0 bases at J, with 10 bases in the middle. There are 15 residues in the CDR3. From germline, CDR1 is MDHEN and CDR2 SYDVKM. CDR3 DNA sequence: TGTGCCAGCAGTTCCAGGGCGTACTCTGGAAACACCATATATTTT. Translated, it gives CASSSRAYSGNTIYF.

The chain has TRBV3-1 (or the pseudogene TRBV3-2) and TRBJ2-4, with 10 bases matching TRBD1. This CDR3 region has 15 residues. CDR1 and CDR2 from the germline V gene are LGHDT and YNNKEL (reference sequence). After removal of 0 bases from V and 9 bases from J, the junction contained 5 bases not matched to a gene. The DNA of the CDR3 is TGTGCCAGCAGCCAAGATCATGGGACAGGGGCCATTCAGTACTTC. This sequence encodes CASSQDHGTGAIQYF.

The chain is built from TRBV7-6 and TRBJ2-7; 8 bases line up with TRBD2. CDR3 length: 17 amino acids. CDR1 SGHVS and CDR2 FNYEAQ come from the germline V gene. V shed 2 bases and J 3 bases; nucleotides not matched to a gene: 12. The CDR3 loop is CASSLISWSSGGYEQYF. As DNA, the CDR3 is TGTGCCAGCAGCTTAATATCATGGTCGAGCGGGGGCTACGAGCAGTACTTC.